The present T cell receptor beta chain was sequenced within a study of shared clonotypes between healthy human individuals (dated by TCRdb to 2018 to 2020). For context, the study as a whole: A couple of women and a few men aged 18 to 49 years were included in the cohort. The study deeply sequenced blood TCR repertoires of roughly five healthy adults to estimate repertoire size and the extent of clonotype sharing between individuals. Per donor, leukapheresis produced somewhere between about 0.85 and 9.5 billion PBMCs. Different laboratories and diverse techniques were used to prepare libraries and sequence TCR repertoires, to increase sequencing depth and limit assay-specific biases. For each donor, CD4 naive and CD4 memory were each run on three plates, CD8 naive on two plates, and CD8 memory on one plate.

This clone was recorded once. No antigen is known for it. Per-base quality was not reported, and no clone a single base away is much larger than it. What the work shows at the level of the full study, not this receptor alone: Because the study included a small number of donors, the genetic and exposure-history diversity represented was limited. Compared with non-shared clonotypes, the clonotypes found in all four sorted-subset donors had higher generation probabilities. Sampling was restricted to blood, and TCR repertoires in tissues likely differ from the TCR repertoires found in blood. Incomplete sequencing was indicated by rarefaction of sorted-subset datasets, despite the large sequencing depth. Estimated clonotype richness was generally larger for naive than for memory subsets. Based on pairwise subsampling, the degree of clonotype sharing among donors was expected to be affected by sequencing depth. When a few donors were compared, the shared fraction of clonotypes was about 5.2% for naive CD4, approximately 3.5% for naive CD8, roughly 2.3% for memory CD4, and about 0.36% for memory CD8.

TCR CDR3 regions were amplified from genomic DNA by multiplex PCR using the deep immunoSEQ assay. For each cell subset, the extracted genomic DNA was distributed evenly across all wells of several immunoSEQ 96-well plates, and each plate served as one replicate. Each replicate PCR for sorted subsets received roughly 0.2 ug genomic DNA, equal to 30,000 or so T cell genomes. Purified libraries were measured with a Qubit 3.0 fluorometer, size-checked on a Bioanalyzer 2100, and measured again with the KAPA Library Quantification kit. Each immunoSEQ 96-well plate was sequenced on its own single-read 150-cycle Illumina NextSeq 550 flow cell. For the original study's pipeline: Because only junctional sequences without quality scores were contained in the immunoSEQ output, filtering matching that applied to full-length reads could not be performed. To assign V/J genes and CDR3, sequences were annotated against IMGT germline references using PyIR, a Python wrapper for IgBLAST v1.9. Reads were filtered out if the reads had weak V/J assignments (E-value above 1e-6), no CDR3, stop codons, out-of-frame junctions, or ambiguous translated residues. V3J clonotypes were defined as sequences sharing an identical inferred V gene, J gene, and CDR3 amino acid sequence. To compute the percentage overlap between repertoires, the number of shared unique clonotypes was divided by the size of the smaller repertoire. Three approaches were used to assess repertoire richness: RTK rarefaction, the Chao1 estimator, and Recon v2.1 estimates of unobserved clonotypes. Generation probabilities for all TCRbeta clonotypes obtained by the gDNA method from a handful of donors were computed using OLGA. In TCRdb, the immuneACCESS table is reduced to in-frame sequences with V and J assigned. These tables do not hold every clone; where another copy was compared, an unresolved V gene accounts for under half, and the others remain unexplained. That table is the source of V, J and clone size, and D and trimming were worked out from the DNA. This sample comprises approximately 1.4 million clones, approximately 98% of them detected only once. Jointly, the top ten make up roughly 0.45% of the sample.

The donors were healthy, HIV-negative adults who had no recently reported acute infections or vaccinations. Every donor was a Caucasian adult living in Nashville, Tennessee, USA. CD4+ T cells were enriched by magnetic negative selection, after which naive cells were positively selected on CD45RA and the negative fraction was taken as the memory subset. After blood collection by leukapheresis, PBMCs were isolated using Ficoll-Histopaque density gradient centrifugation and then cryopreserved in the vapor phase of liquid nitrogen. Purity and quantity of every magnetically sorted T cell population were checked by analytical flow cytometry. Each sorted fraction had its genomic DNA isolated and then quantified by UV absorbance on a Nanodrop 2000c. Inclusive of the bounding cysteine and phenylalanine, the CDR3 is 13 residues long. The DNA shown is the 39-base CDR3, in frame from base 1. V is cut by 5 bases and J by 4 bases, and the space between the germline ends is 10 bases. Taken from the germline V gene, the CDR1 and CDR2 loops are SGHTA and FQGTGA.

Rearrangement joined TRBV7-3 to TRBJ2-3; no D segment can be confidently identified. The material sequenced was naive CD4+ T cells sorted from blood. What this sample's cell subset or site label stands for: CD45RA+ positively selected. The sequence was obtained from a man aged 25-45 years in good health. The nucleotide sequence is given as TGTGCCAGCAGCCGAAGGACGGCAGATACGCAGTATTTT. This codes for CASSRRTADTQYF.